The rows below give T cell receptor beta chains drawn from one sample of a study of cytomegalovirus exposure and HLA in healthy donors. Method: immunoSEQ multiplex PCR; TCRdb's copy keeps in-frame clones and lacks some. Among fewer than 140,000 clones listed, roughly 80% were seen once. Sequencing was done on a sample of PBMCs. All receptors come from a man between 60 and 70 years old in good health and CMV-seronegative. Each CDR3 is given without its conserved first and last residue. The order of the fields is CDR3 protein, V gene.

ASSLARRTENGYT | TRBV5-1
ASSLKGDTEAF | TRBV5-1
ASRAGGREQF | TRBV7-2
ASSEQGANTEAF | TRBV2
ASSVVGTSGTDTQY | TRBV9
ASSFGTGANEKLF | TRBV7-2
AWSVRGTGLYNSPLH | TRBV30
ATSSGGAVNEQF | TRBV10-2
ASSLEQRASTDTQY | TRBV5-1
ASSLQQGREAF | TRBV5-5
ASSLKQGAYNEQF | TRBV5-4
ASSPGQLNEKLF | TRBV18
ASSYGQNNEQF | TRBV5-1